Following are 7 T cell receptor beta chains from one sample sequenced in a study of blood T cell repertoires in COVID-19 (TCRdb year 2020). The library came from the immunoSEQ multiplex PCR assay. The source is immuneACCESS, and TCRdb retained only in-frame sequences with V and J called. Part of the clones is not carried over; for the studies checked, unresolved V genes explain less than half of this, and the remainder is unexplained. The sample yields 200,000 or so clones; 86% were counted once. 3% to 4.5% of the sample is in the top ten clones. Source material: PBMCs or T cells enriched from blood (not recorded which). The receptor source for this set is a woman in her 40s with acute COVID-19.

This chain uses TRBV19 with TRBJ1-4; tentative D call: TRBD1 (6 bases). CDR1 and CDR2 (germline): LNHDA, SQIVND (reference sequence). V was shortened by 6 bases and J by 0 bases, with 14 bases between the two germline ends. The CDR3 is 16 amino acids. CDR3 amino acids: CASSREGGATNEKLFF. The CDR3, as DNA: TGTGCCAGTAGCCGAGAGGGGGGGGCAACTAATGAAAAACTGTTTTTT.

The V call is TRBV18, the J call TRBJ1-3; D possibly corresponds to TRBD1 (5 bases). The germline CDR1 and CDR2 sequences are KGHSH and LQKENI. V shed 3 bases and J shed 3 bases, with 12 bases lying between them. This CDR3 contains 15 residues. The CDR3 protein is CASSPGTGSGNTIYF. The CDR3 bases are TGTGCCAGCTCACCCGGGACCGGGAGTGGAAACACCATATATTTT. The full variable domain, completed using reference TRBV18 and TRBJ1-3, is NAGVMQNPRHLVRRRGQEARLRCSPMKGHSHVYWYRQLPEEGLKFMVYLQKENIIDESGMPKERFSAEFPKEGPSILRIQQVVRGDSAAYFCASSPGTGSGNTIYFGEGSWLTVV.

V gene TRBV14 combines with J gene TRBJ1-1, with TRBD1 matching over 7 bases. The J segment lost 4 bases and the V segment lost 2 bases, leaving 4 bases of the junction unmatched. Looked up from germline, CDR1 is SGHDN and CDR2 is FVKESK. The CDR3 is 14 residues long. As DNA, the CDR3 is TGTGCCAGCAGCCAACAAGACAGGGCCACTGAAGCTTTCTTT. It codes for CASSQQDRATEAFF. Using reference TRBV14 and TRBJ1-1 for the parts outside the CDR3, the full variable domain is EAGVTQFPSHSVIEKGQTVTLRCDPISGHDNLYWYRRVMGKEIKFLLHFVKESKQDESGMPNNRFLAERTGGTYSTLKVQPAELEDSGVYFCASSQQDRATEAFFGQGTRLTVV.

V usage is TRBV3-1 (or the pseudogene TRBV3-2) and J usage is TRBJ1-2; 8 bases line up with TRBD1. CDR3 length: 15 residues. CDR1 LGHDT and CDR2 YNNKEL come from the germline V gene (reference sequence). V gave up 2 bases and J gave up 4 bases; unmatched junction bases: 6. The CDR3 DNA reads TGTGCCAGCAGCCAAAGGGCAGGGGGCGGCTATGGCTACACCTTC. Translation: CASSQRAGGGYGYTF.

The gene calls are TRBV12-5 and TRBJ1-5; D is undetermined. With 3 bases removed from V and 5 bases from J, the gap between germline ends came to 11 bases. The CDR3 runs 14 residues. The V gene's germline CDR1 is LGHNT and CDR2 FRNRAP. DNA of the CDR3: TGTGCTAGTGGTTTTACGGGAGGACATCAGCCCCAGCATTTT. Protein: CASGFTGGHQPQHF.

In its sample, this clone was seen a few times. The chain couples TRBV9 to TRBJ1-1, with 12 bases matching TRBD1. Trimming took 0 bases from V and 11 from J; bases not matched to a gene: 5. The CDR3 covers 14 residues. Germline assignment: CDR1 SGDLS and CDR2 YYNGEE. CDR3 loop: CASSVVGTGGWAFF. The CDR3 DNA reads TGTGCCAGCAGCGTAGTAGGGACAGGGGGCTGGGCTTTCTTT.

The chain recombines TRBV4-1 with TRBJ1-2; no clear D. Germline V gene sequence: CDR1 MGHRA, CDR2 YSYEKL. The CDR3 length is 15 residues. V was clipped by 0 bases and J by 6 bases, with 14 bases between them. DNA for the CDR3: TGCGCCAGCAGCCAAGAAGTCGCCTCCATAGATGGCTACACCTTC. Translating gives CASSQEVASIDGYTF.